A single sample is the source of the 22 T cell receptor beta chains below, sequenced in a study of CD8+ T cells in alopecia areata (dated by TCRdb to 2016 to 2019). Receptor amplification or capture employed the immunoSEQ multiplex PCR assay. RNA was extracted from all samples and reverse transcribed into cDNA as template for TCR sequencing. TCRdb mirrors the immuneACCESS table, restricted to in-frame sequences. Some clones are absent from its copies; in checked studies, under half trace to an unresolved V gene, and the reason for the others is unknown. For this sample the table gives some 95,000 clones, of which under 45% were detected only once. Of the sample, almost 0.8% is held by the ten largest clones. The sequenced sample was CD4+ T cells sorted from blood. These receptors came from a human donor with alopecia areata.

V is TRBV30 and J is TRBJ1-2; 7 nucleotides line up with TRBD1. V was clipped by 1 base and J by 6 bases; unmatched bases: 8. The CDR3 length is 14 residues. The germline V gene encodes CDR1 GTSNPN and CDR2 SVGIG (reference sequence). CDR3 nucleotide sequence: TGTGCCTGGAGTGCTAACCGGGACAGCAATGGCTACACCTTC. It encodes CAWSANRDSNGYTF.

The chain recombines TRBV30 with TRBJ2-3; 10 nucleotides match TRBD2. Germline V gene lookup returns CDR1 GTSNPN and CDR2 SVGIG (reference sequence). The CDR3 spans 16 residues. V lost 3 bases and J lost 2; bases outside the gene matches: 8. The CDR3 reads CAWRATSGKNTDTQYF. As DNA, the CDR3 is TGTGCCTGGAGGGCCACTAGCGGGAAGAACACAGATACGCAGTATTTT. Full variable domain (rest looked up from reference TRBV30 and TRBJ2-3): SQTIHQWPATLVQPVGSPLSLECTVEGTSNPNLYWYRQAAGRGLQLLFYSVGIGQISSEVPQNLSASRPQDRQFILSSKKLLLSDSGFYLCAWRATSGKNTDTQYFGPGTRLTVL.

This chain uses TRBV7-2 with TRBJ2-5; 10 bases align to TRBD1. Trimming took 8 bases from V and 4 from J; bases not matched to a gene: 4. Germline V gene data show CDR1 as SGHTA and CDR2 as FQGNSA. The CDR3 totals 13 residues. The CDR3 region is CASSGTGAETQYF. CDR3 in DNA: TGTGCCAGCTCTGGGACAGGGGCAGAGACCCAGTACTTC.

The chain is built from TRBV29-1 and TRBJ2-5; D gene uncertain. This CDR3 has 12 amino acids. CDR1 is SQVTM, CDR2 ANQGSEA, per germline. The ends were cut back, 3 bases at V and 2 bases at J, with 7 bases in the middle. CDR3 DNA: TGCAGCGTTGACCTTGGACAAGAGACCCAGTACTTC. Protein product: CSVDLGQETQYF. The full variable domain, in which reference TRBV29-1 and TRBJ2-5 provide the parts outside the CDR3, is SAVISQKPSRDICQRGTSLTIQCQVDSQVTMMFWYRQQPGQSLTLIATANQGSEATYESGFVIDKFPISRPNLTFSTLTVSNMSPEDSSIYLCSVDLGQETQYFGPGTRLLVL.

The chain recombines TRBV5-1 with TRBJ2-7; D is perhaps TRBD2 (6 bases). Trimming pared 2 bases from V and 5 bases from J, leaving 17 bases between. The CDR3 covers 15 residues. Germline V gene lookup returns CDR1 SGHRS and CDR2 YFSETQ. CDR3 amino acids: CASSFAGLGGHEQYF. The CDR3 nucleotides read TGCGCCAGCAGCTTTGCGGGCCTGGGGGGTCACGAGCAGTACTTC.

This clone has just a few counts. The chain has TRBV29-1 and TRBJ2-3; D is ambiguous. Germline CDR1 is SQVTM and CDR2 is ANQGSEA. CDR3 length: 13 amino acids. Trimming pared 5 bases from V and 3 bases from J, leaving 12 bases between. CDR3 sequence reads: CSVLLSGTDTQYF. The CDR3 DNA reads TGCAGCGTTTTACTGAGTGGGACAGATACGCAGTATTTT.

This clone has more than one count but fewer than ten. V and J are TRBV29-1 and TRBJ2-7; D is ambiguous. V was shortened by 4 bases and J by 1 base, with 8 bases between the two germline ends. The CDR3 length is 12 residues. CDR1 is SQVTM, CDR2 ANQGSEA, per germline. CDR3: CSVGKDSYEQYF. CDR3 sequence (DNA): TGCAGCGTTGGTAAGGATTCCTACGAGCAGTACTTC.

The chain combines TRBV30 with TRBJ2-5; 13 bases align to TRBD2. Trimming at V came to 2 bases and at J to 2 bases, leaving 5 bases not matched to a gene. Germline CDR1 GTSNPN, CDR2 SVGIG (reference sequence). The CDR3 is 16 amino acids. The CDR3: CAWSKGLAGFQETQYF. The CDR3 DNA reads TGTGCCTGGAGTAAGGGACTAGCGGGATTTCAAGAGACCCAGTACTTC.

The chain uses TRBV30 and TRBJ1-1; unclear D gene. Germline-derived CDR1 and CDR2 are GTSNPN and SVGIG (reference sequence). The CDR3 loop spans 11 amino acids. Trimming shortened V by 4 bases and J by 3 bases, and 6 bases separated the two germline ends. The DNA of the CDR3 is TGTGCCTGGAAGGACTACACTGAAGCTTTCTTT. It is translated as CAWKDYTEAFF.

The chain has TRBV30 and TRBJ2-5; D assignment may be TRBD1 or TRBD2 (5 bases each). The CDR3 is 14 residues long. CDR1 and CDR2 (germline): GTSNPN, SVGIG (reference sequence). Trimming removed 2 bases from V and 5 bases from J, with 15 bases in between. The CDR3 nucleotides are TGTGCCTGGAGTTATGGGACCGTGGGGGAGACCCAGTACTTC. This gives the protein CAWSYGTVGETQYF.

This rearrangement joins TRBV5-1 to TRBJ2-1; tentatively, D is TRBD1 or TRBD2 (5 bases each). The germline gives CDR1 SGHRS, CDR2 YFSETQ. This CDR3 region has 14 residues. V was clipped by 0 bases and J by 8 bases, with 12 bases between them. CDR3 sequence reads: CASSLARRDDEQFF. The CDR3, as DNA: TGCGCCAGCAGCTTGGCCCGACGGGACGATGAGCAGTTCTTC.

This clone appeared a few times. CDR3 in amino acids: CSAEQHQETQYF. CDR3 nucleotide sequence: TGCAGCGCCGAACAACATCAAGAGACCCAGTACTTC. The rearrangement uses TRBV29-1 and TRBJ2-5; D is unclear. Trimming removed 7 bases at V and 2 bases at J, with 11 bases between. The CDR3 covers 12 residues. Per the germline V gene, CDR1 is SQVTM and CDR2 is ANQGSEA.

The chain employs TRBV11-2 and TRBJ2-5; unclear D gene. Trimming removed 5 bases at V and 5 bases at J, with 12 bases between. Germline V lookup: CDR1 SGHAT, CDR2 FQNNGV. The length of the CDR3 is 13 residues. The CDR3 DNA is TGTGCCAGCAGCCCCTATGACCGGGAGACCCAGTACTTC. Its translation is CASSPYDRETQYF.

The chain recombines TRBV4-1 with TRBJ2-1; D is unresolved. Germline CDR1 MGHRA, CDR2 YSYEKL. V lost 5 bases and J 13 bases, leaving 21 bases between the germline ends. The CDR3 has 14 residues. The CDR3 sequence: CASSVSHAVTDQFF. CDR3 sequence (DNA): TGCGCCAGCAGCGTCAGCCATGCGGTAACAGACCAGTTCTTC.

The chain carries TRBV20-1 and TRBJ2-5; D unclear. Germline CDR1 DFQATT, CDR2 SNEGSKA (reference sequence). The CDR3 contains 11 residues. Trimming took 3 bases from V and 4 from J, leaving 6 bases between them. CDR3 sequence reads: CSARLGETQYF. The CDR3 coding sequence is TGCAGTGCTAGGCTGGGAGAGACCCAGTACTTC.

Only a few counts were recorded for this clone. CDR3 bases: TGTGCCAGCAGCTTTCGAAGGGTAGCGGGGACCTACGAGCAGTACTTC. The encoded protein is CASSFRRVAGTYEQYF. V gene TRBV11-2 combines with J gene TRBJ2-7, with TRBD2 matching over 8 bases. Germline CDR1 SGHAT, CDR2 FQNNGV. Losses at the gene ends were 3 bases for V and 2 bases for J; bases not matched to a gene: 9. This CDR3 has 16 amino acids. The full variable domain, its missing parts supplied by reference TRBV11-2 and TRBJ2-7, is EAGVAQSPRYKIIEKRQSVAFWCNPISGHATLYWYQQILGQGPKLLIQFQNNGVVDDSQLPKDRFSAERLKGVDSTLKIQPAKLEDSAVYLCASSFRRVAGTYEQYFGPGTRLTVT.

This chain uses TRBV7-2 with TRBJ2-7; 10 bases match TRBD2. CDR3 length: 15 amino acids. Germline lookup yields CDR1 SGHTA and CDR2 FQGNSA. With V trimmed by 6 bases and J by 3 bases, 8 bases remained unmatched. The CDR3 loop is CASSSLAGDGYEQYF. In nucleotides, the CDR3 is TGTGCCAGCAGTTCTCTAGCGGGGGATGGCTACGAGCAGTACTTC.

DNA of the CDR3: TGCAGCGTTGGTCGTCCAGCGGGCAGGTCCCGTCGCAACGAGCAGTTCTTC. It encodes CSVGRPAGRSRRNEQFF. This sequence joins TRBV29-1 and TRBJ2-1; weak D call: TRBD2 (6 bases). The V and J ends lost 4 bases and 10 bases respectively, with 29 bases between them. The CDR3 runs 17 residues. Germline assignment: CDR1 SQVTM and CDR2 ANQGSEA.

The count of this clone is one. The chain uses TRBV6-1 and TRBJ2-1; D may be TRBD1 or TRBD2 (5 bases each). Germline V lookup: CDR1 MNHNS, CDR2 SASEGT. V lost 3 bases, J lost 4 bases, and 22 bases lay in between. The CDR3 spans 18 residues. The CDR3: CASSDKAGGLGAYNEQFF. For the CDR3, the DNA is TGTGCCAGCAGTGACAAGGCGGGTGGTTTAGGGGCTTACAATGAGCAGTTCTTC.

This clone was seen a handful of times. Here the CDR3 reads CSVGSGPRQTQYF. In nucleotides, the CDR3 is TGCAGCGTTGGGTCCGGACCCAGGCAGACCCAGTACTTC. The chain employs TRBV29-1 and TRBJ2-5; the D is unclear. Germline CDR1 reads SQVTM; CDR2 reads ANQGSEA. The CDR3 contains 13 residues. V shed 4 bases and J shed 6 bases, with 15 bases lying between them. Full variable domain (remainder filled in from reference TRBV29-1 and TRBJ2-5): SAVISQKPSRDICQRGTSLTIQCQVDSQVTMMFWYRQQPGQSLTLIATANQGSEATYESGFVIDKFPISRPNLTFSTLTVSNMSPEDSSIYLCSVGSGPRQTQYFGPGTRLLVL.

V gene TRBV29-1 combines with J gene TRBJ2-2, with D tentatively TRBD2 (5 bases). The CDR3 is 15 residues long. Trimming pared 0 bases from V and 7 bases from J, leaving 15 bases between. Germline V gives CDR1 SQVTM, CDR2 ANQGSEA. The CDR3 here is CSVEDTRGWVGELFF. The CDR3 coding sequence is TGCAGCGTTGAAGATACCCGGGGTTGGGTCGGGGAGCTGTTTTTT.

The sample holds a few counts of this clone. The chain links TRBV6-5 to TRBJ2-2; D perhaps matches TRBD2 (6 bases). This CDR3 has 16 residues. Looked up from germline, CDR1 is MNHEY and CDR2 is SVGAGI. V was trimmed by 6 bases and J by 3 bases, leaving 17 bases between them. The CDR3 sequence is CASRYTGARDTGELFF. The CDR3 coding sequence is TGTGCCAGCAGATACACGGGAGCGCGAGACACCGGGGAGCTGTTTTTT.